The clone carrying this TCR beta chain was recorded a few times. Its antigen remains unknown. This entry belongs to a study of T cells in Graves' hyperthyroidism and ophthalmopathy. Study overall: Peripheral blood was secured at the point of initial diagnosis, before any treatment.

The germline V and J ends were trimmed by 0 bases and 8 bases, with 16 bases remaining between them. CDR1 is MNHNS, CDR2 SASEGT, per germline. The CDR3 runs to 15 residues. From RNA transcripts, TCR beta CDR3 regions were amplified. A first-round RT-PCR of the TCR CDR3 used the HTBI primer set. TCRdb reanalysed the multiplex PCR reads using MiXCR and keeps one entry per CDR3 protein. Among around 400,000 distinct CDR3 sequences, approximately 25% were seen once, and the ten largest hold more than 60%. Study findings and constraints: Separating ophthalmopathy from stable hyperthyroidism was achieved by a 13 V-J model.

Patients aged 18 to 65 had newly diagnosed hyperthyroidism of under 2 months' duration. Based on clinical symptoms, serum thyroxine and TRAb, thyroid ultrasound and orbital computed tomography, diagnoses were reached. The V gene is TRBV6-1, the J gene TRBJ1-2; D ambiguous. This sequence originates from a man in his fifties with Graves' hyperthyroidism. Sequencing was carried out using blood. CDR3 protein: CASSEAPGKLKGYTF. In DNA form, the CDR3 reads TGTGCCAGCAGTGAAGCTCCGGGTAAACTAAAAGGCTACACCTTC.